The 12 T cell receptor beta chains below all came from one sample that was sequenced in a study of PD-1 blockade in classical Hodgkin lymphoma. There was relapse after autologous stem cell transplantation in every patient, and there was variation in brentuximab vedotin exposure. Produced via immunoSEQ multiplex PCR; TCRdb's table is partial and in-frame only. The table lists roughly 24,000 clones, roughly 80% of them singletons. Sequenced material: peripheral blood mononuclear cells (PBMCs), taken before the second cycle of nivolumab. The receptor source for this set is a human donor with classical Hodgkin lymphoma.

This clone is labeled medium-sized. The chain employs TRBV14 and TRBJ1-2, with TRBD1 matching over 7 bases. Germline V lookup: CDR1 SGHDN, CDR2 FVKESK. Trimming removed 5 bases from V and 6 bases from J; junction bases left unmatched: 6. The CDR3 consists of 13 residues. The CDR3 loop reads CASSYLQGNGYTF. Here the CDR3 DNA reads TGTGCCAGCAGCTACCTACAGGGGAATGGCTACACCTTC.

This chain connects TRBV7-6 to TRBJ2-1; D remains unclear. Trimming removed 5 bases from V and 8 bases from J, with 10 bases in between. Per germline, CDR1 SGHVS and CDR2 FNYEAQ. The CDR3 has 12 residues. The CDR3 bases are TGTGCCAGCAGCCTCGGGTGGGATGAGCAGTTCTTC. Protein sequence: CASSLGWDEQFF.

The gene calls are TRBV7-6 and TRBJ2-5, with TRBD2 identical over 10 bases. Germline V gene lookup returns CDR1 SGHVS and CDR2 FNYEAQ. The CDR3 sequence is 17 residues long. V lost 1 base, J lost 5 bases, and 10 bases stayed unmatched. The CDR3 here is CASSLGLAGDPGETQYF. The CDR3 DNA reads TGTGCCAGCAGCTTAGGGCTAGCGGGAGATCCCGGGGAGACCCAGTACTTC.

The V gene is TRBV5-1, the J gene TRBJ2-1; 8 nucleotides align to TRBD2. V trimming: 2 bases; J trimming: 4 bases; junction bases outside the gene matches: 5. CDR1 is SGHRS and CDR2 is YFSETQ in the germline V gene. CDR3 length: 15 residues. Here the CDR3 DNA reads TGCGCCAGCAGCTTTAGAGCGGGGGTATACAATGAGCAGTTCTTC. It yields the protein CASSFRAGVYNEQFF.

V and J are TRBV18 and TRBJ2-7; D gene unclear. The CDR3 runs to 15 residues. Trimming left V 1 base short and J 2 bases short, with 12 bases between. Germline assignment: CDR1 KGHSH and CDR2 LQKENI. The CDR3 bases are TGTGCCAGCTCACCACGGGCAGGAGTTACCTACGAGCAGTACTTC. It translates to CASSPRAGVTYEQYF.

The CDR3 region has the DNA TGTGCCAGCAGCCAGGGACTGCTCACCGGGGAGCTGTTTTTT. This codes for CASSQGLLTGELFF. The rearrangement uses TRBV6-5 and TRBJ2-2; tentatively, D is TRBD2 (6 bases). CDR1 is MNHEY, CDR2 SVGAGI, per germline. Between the trimmed V and J ends, which lost 6 bases and 4 bases, there was a span of 12 bases. This CDR3 is built from 14 residues.

This chain connects TRBV6-6 to TRBJ2-1, with D possibly matching TRBD1 (5 bases). The V end was cut by 0 bases, the J end by 2 bases, with 11 bases between. This CDR3 has 16 amino acids. The germline CDR1 and CDR2 sequences are MNHNY and SVGAGI (reference sequence). CDR3: CASSYSTAGTYNEQFF. The CDR3 nucleotides read TGTGCCAGCAGTTACTCGACGGCAGGGACCTACAATGAGCAGTTCTTC.

In the case of this clone: At one end, the junction sequence differs from germline, possibly due to a read error. This chain connects TRBV7-7 to TRBJ2-7; no reliable D call. Per germline, CDR1 SSHAT and CDR2 FNYEAQ (reference sequence). This CDR3 has 13 residues. The chain's CDR3 is CASSLTPDYEQYF. The CDR3 nucleotides read TGTGCTAGCAGCTTGACACCGGACTACGAGCAGTACTTC.

This clone has a handful of counts. The rearrangement links TRBV6-5 to TRBJ2-7, with D maybe TRBD2 (7 bases). The germline V gene has CDR1 MNHEY and CDR2 SVGAGI. V lost 0 bases to trimming and J lost 5 bases, with 17 bases between them. The CDR3 contains 16 residues. The CDR3 DNA sequence: TGTGCCAGCAGTTACTCGTTGTTGGGGGGGCAAGACGAGCAGTACTTC. This sequence encodes CASSYSLLGGQDEQYF.

This chain uses TRBV5-6 with TRBJ1-2; 8 nucleotides line up with TRBD1. The germline CDR1 and CDR2 sequences are SGHDT and YYEEEE. The V segment lost 0 bases and the J segment 7 bases; nucleotides outside the gene matches: 5. The CDR3 length is 14 residues. The CDR3 coding sequence is TGTGCCAGCAGCTTGGAGGCAGGGGGCCGTGGCTACACCTTC. Amino acid sequence: CASSLEAGGRGYTF.

The rearrangement links TRBV4-2 to TRBJ2-3, with 8 bases matching TRBD2. The CDR3 runs to 17 residues. Germline assignment: CDR1 LGHNA and CDR2 YNFKEQ. V trimming: 1 base; J trimming: 2 bases; junction bases outside the gene matches: 8. The CDR3, as DNA: TGTGCCAGCAGCCAAGGCAAGATAGCGGGGTCCACAGATACGCAGTATTTT. Encoded protein: CASSQGKIAGSTDTQYF.

The CDR3, as DNA: TGTGCCAGCAGTGGACAGGGATACACTGAAGCTTTCTTT. This gives the protein CASSGQGYTEAFF. The chain couples TRBV6-1 to TRBJ1-1; 7 bases align to TRBD1. This CDR3 region has 13 residues. Germline loops: CDR1 MNHNS, CDR2 SASEGT. V was pared by 4 bases and J by 3 bases, with 2 bases of the junction left unmatched.